One and the same sample provided the 28 T cell receptor beta chains below, sequenced in a study of T cell responses to AZD1222 COVID-19 vaccine. Measured with immunoSEQ multiplex PCR; TCRdb has only the in-frame clones, and not every one. The profile shows about 140,000 clones, more than 75% of them singletons. The specimen was peripheral blood, collected 28 days after the second AZD1222 dose. The receptors originated from an adult who received the AZD1222 COVID-19 vaccine.

This chain joins TRBV5-1 and TRBJ1-1; perhaps TRBD1 as D (5 bases). With 4 bases removed from V and 5 bases from J, the gap between germline ends came to 15 bases. The CDR3 covers 14 residues. The germline CDR1 and CDR2 sequences are SGHRS and YFSETQ. The CDR3 region has the DNA TGCGCCAGCAGCCCTACAGACCGGGGGACTGAAGCTTTCTTT. It codes for CASSPTDRGTEAFF.

The chain uses TRBV7-9 and TRBJ1-1, with D maybe TRBD1 (6 bases). Germline V lookup: CDR1 SEHNR, CDR2 FQNEAQ (reference sequence). V lost 4 bases and J lost 8, with 14 bases in between. This CDR3 comprises 13 residues. CDR3 in amino acids: CASSSFGGGEAFF. In DNA form, the CDR3 reads TGTGCCAGCAGCTCCTTCGGTGGGGGCGAAGCTTTCTTT. Combining the CDR3 with reference TRBV7-9 and TRBJ1-1 gives the whole variable domain DTGVSQNPRHKITKRGQNVTFRCDPISEHNRLYWYRQTLGQGPEFLTYFQNEAQLEKSRLLSDRFSAERPKGSFSTLEIQRTEQGDSAMYLCASSSFGGGEAFFGQGTRLTVV.

V usage is TRBV5-1 and J usage is TRBJ2-3; TRBD2 is a possible D gene (7 bases). CDR3 size: 15 residues. V lost 5 bases and J 1 base, leaving 14 bases between the germline ends. Germline-derived CDR1 and CDR2 are SGHRS and YFSETQ. The CDR3 protein is CASRQTGGGTDTQYF. The CDR3 nucleotides are TGCGCCAGCAGGCAAACGGGGGGCGGCACAGATACGCAGTATTTT.

This sequence joins TRBV11-2 and TRBJ1-2; tentative D call: TRBD1 (6 bases). Trimming shortened V by 6 bases and J by 4 bases, and 24 bases separated the two germline ends. Per germline, CDR1 SGHAT and CDR2 FQNNGV. The CDR3 sequence is 17 residues long. The CDR3 spells CASRHLGERQASYGYTF. As DNA, the CDR3 is TGTGCCAGCAGACATCTGGGAGAGCGACAGGCGAGCTATGGCTACACCTTC.

This chain connects TRBV5-1 to TRBJ2-1; TRBD2 matches at 10 bases. V lost 4 bases, J lost 3 bases, and 7 bases stayed unmatched. Germline-derived CDR1 and CDR2 are SGHRS and YFSETQ. The CDR3 loop spans 16 amino acids. Here the CDR3 DNA reads TGCGCCAGCAGCGAACAGGGACTAGCGCTCTACAATGAGCAGTTCTTC. This encodes CASSEQGLALYNEQFF.

The chain uses TRBV19 and TRBJ2-7; 8 bases are shared with TRBD1. Germline loops: CDR1 LNHDA, CDR2 SQIVND (reference sequence). This CDR3 contains 14 residues. V shed 4 bases and J 3 bases; nucleotides not matched to a gene: 5. CDR3 bases: TGTGCCAGTAGTACGGACAGGGCCGACTACGAGCAGTACTTC. Protein product: CASSTDRADYEQYF.

This clone was detected a few times. The chain has TRBV27 and TRBJ2-1; no clear D. The V end lost 5 bases, the J end lost 6 bases, and 14 bases lay between the germline ends. CDR1 is MNHEY and CDR2 is SMNVEV in the germline V gene (reference sequence). The CDR3 consists of 14 residues. Here the CDR3 reads CASSAPRARNEQFF. For the CDR3, the DNA is TGTGCCAGCAGTGCCCCCCGAGCCCGCAATGAGCAGTTCTTC.

This rearrangement joins TRBV16 to TRBJ1-1, with D possibly TRBD1 on 5 matching bases. Germline V gives CDR1 KGHSY, CDR2 FQNENV. The CDR3 sequence is 15 residues long. Deletions cut 0 bases from V and 3 bases from J, with 11 bases between. CDR3: CASSQSGPLYTEAFF. Here the CDR3 DNA reads TGTGCCAGCAGCCAATCGGGGCCCCTCTACACTGAAGCTTTCTTT.

This sequence joins TRBV18 and TRBJ2-2; D possibly corresponds to TRBD2 (5 bases). Germline V gene data show CDR1 as KGHSH and CDR2 as LQKENI. The length of the CDR3 is 12 residues. V was pared by 2 bases and J by 7 bases, with 5 bases between. CDR3 nucleotides: TGTGCCAGCTCACCAGGACTCGGGGAGCTGTTTTTT. It translates to CASSPGLGELFF.

The chain employs TRBV28 and TRBJ1-4; D unresolved. Trimming shortened V by 5 bases and J by 2 bases, and 15 bases separated the two germline ends. This CDR3 has 16 amino acids. Germline V lookup: CDR1 MDHEN, CDR2 SYDVKM. For the CDR3, the DNA is TGTGCCAGCAGTCGAGGCTGGGGTTGGACTAATGAAAAACTGTTTTTT. Translating it yields CASSRGWGWTNEKLFF.

This sequence joins TRBV18 and TRBJ1-2; 7 bases align to TRBD1. There are 14 residues in the CDR3. V shed 6 bases and J 5 bases; nucleotides not matched to a gene: 9. Germline V gives CDR1 KGHSH, CDR2 LQKENI. The CDR3 loop is CASSPTGESYGYTF. Here the CDR3 DNA reads TGTGCCAGCTCCCCAACAGGGGAGTCGTATGGCTACACCTTC. The variable domain in full, completed from reference TRBV18 and TRBJ1-2, reads NAGVMQNPRHLVRRRGQEARLRCSPMKGHSHVYWYRQLPEEGLKFMVYLQKENIIDESGMPKERFSAEFPKEGPSILRIQQVVRGDSAAYFCASSPTGESYGYTFGSGTRLTVV.

J is TRBJ1-5 and V is TRBV16, with TRBD1 identical over 7 bases. In germline, CDR1 is KGHSY, CDR2 FQNENV. CDR3 size: 15 residues. With 4 bases clipped from V and 4 bases from J, the junction kept 7 bases outside the gene matches. In DNA, the CDR3 is TGTGCCAGCAGCCGTCGAGGGGGCCCAAATCAGCCCCAGCATTTT. Protein product: CASSRRGGPNQPQHF.

The rearrangement uses TRBV19 and TRBJ2-7; D might be TRBD1 (7 bases). This CDR3 is built from 15 residues. V shed 0 bases and J shed 3 bases, with 12 bases lying between them. Looked up from germline, CDR1 is LNHDA and CDR2 is SQIVND (reference sequence). Here the CDR3 DNA reads TGTGCCAGTAGTATAGATCACCAGGGGGGCTACGAGCAGTACTTC. This codes for CASSIDHQGGYEQYF.

This CDR3 is CSVDSRAGDTIYF. As DNA, the CDR3 is TGCAGCGTTGATAGCAGGGCCGGAGACACCATATATTTT. The V gene is TRBV29-1, the J gene TRBJ1-3, with D perhaps TRBD1 (5 bases). CDR1 SQVTM and CDR2 ANQGSEA come from the germline V gene. The CDR3 runs to 13 residues. V lost 3 bases and J 8 bases, leaving 14 bases between the germline ends.

This sequence joins TRBV27 and TRBJ1-5, with D perhaps TRBD1 (6 bases). CDR1 and CDR2 from the germline V gene are MNHEY and SMNVEV (reference sequence). The CDR3 consists of 14 residues. V shed 8 bases and J shed 3 bases, with 14 bases lying between them. CDR3 region: CASGPRGINQPQHF. In DNA, the CDR3 is TGTGCCAGCGGCCCAAGGGGGATCAATCAGCCCCAGCATTTT.

The gene calls are TRBV5-4 and TRBJ2-2; D not certain. The CDR3 loop spans 15 amino acids. The V end was cut by 1 base, the J end by 0 bases, with 7 bases between. Germline V lookup: CDR1 SGHNT, CDR2 YYREEE (reference sequence). The CDR3 is CASSLSLANTGELFF. The CDR3 nucleotides are TGTGCCAGCAGCTTGAGCCTAGCGAACACCGGGGAGCTGTTTTTT. The whole variable domain, filled in from reference TRBV5-4 and TRBJ2-2, reads ETGVTQSPTHLIKTRGQQVTLRCSSQSGHNTVSWYQQALGQGPQFIFQYYREEENGRGNFPPRFSGLQFPNYSSELNVNALELDDSALYLCASSLSLANTGELFFGEGSRLTVL.

The V and J genes are TRBV6-5 and TRBJ1-6; 7 bases agree with TRBD1. CDR1 is MNHEY and CDR2 is SVGAGI in the germline V gene. With V trimmed by 8 bases and J by 10 bases, 11 bases remained unmatched. The CDR3 sequence is 14 residues long. CDR3 sequence reads: CASRMTGRQSPLHF. The CDR3 DNA sequence: TGTGCCAGCCGTATGACAGGGAGGCAATCACCCCTCCACTTT.

The chain uses TRBV5-1 and TRBJ2-3; a weak D match, TRBD2 (5 bases). Deletions cut 1 base from V and 4 bases from J, with 7 bases between. This CDR3 has 13 residues. CDR1 is SGHRS and CDR2 is YFSETQ in the germline V gene. The CDR3 nucleotides are TGCGCCAGCAGCTTGTCTAGCCCAGATACGCAGTATTTT. It codes for CASSLSSPDTQYF.

The CDR3 nucleotides read TGTGCCAGCAGCCAAGTAGGAGTCAGGGGCCGCATCCCAGATACGCAGTATTTT. It codes for CASSQVGVRGRIPDTQYF. The genes are TRBV14 and TRBJ2-3, with a weak D call TRBD1 (6 bases). Germline V gene data show CDR1 as SGHDN and CDR2 as FVKESK. Trimming shortened V by 1 base and J by 4 bases, and 21 bases separated the two germline ends. The CDR3 has 18 residues.

The chain recombines TRBV7-9 with TRBJ2-1, with D possibly being TRBD2 (5 bases). This CDR3 has 13 residues. Between the trimmed V and J ends, which lost 6 bases and 2 bases, there was a span of 8 bases. Looked up from germline, CDR1 is SEHNR and CDR2 is FQNEAQ (reference sequence). The CDR3 DNA reads as TGTGCCAGCAGTGCCGGGACCTACAATGAGCAGTTCTTC. Residues: CASSAGTYNEQFF.

The chain joins TRBV3-1 (or the pseudogene TRBV3-2) to TRBJ1-2; weak D call: TRBD1 (6 bases). Germline V gene data show CDR1 as LGHDT and CDR2 as YNNKEL (reference sequence). V shed 2 bases and J shed 4 bases, with 14 bases lying between them. The CDR3 runs to 15 residues. CDR3 in DNA: TGTGCCAGCAGCCAACTTATTGGACAGACCTATGGCTACACCTTC. Translated, it gives CASSQLIGQTYGYTF.

The CDR3 here is CSVASRDRNYGYTF. In nucleotides, the CDR3 is TGCAGCGTTGCCTCGAGGGACAGGAACTATGGCTACACCTTC. V is TRBV29-1 and J is TRBJ1-2; 8 nucleotides agree with TRBD1. Unmatched junction bases numbered 6, after V lost 4 bases and J lost 2 bases. Germline CDR1 and CDR2: SQVTM and ANQGSEA. The CDR3 sequence is 14 residues long.

The CDR3 region is CASSLGLAGGGELFF. The CDR3 region has the DNA TGTGCCAGCAGCCTGGGACTAGCGGGAGGCGGGGAGCTGTTTTTT. The rearrangement uses TRBV27 and TRBJ2-2; 15 nucleotides match TRBD2. CDR3 length: 15 amino acids. Trimming removed 6 bases from V and 7 bases from J; junction bases left unmatched: 3. Germline CDR1 is MNHEY and CDR2 is SMNVEV (reference sequence).

This chain joins TRBV14 and TRBJ2-4; perhaps D is TRBD1 or TRBD2 (6 bases each). The CDR3 consists of 15 residues. Germline CDR1 is SGHDN and CDR2 is FVKESK. V was shortened by 4 bases and J by 7 bases, with 17 bases between the two germline ends. The CDR3 coding sequence is TGTGCCAGCAGCCCTCTAGGGGGGAGGAGGAACATTCAGTACTTC. Amino acid sequence: CASSPLGGRRNIQYF.

The chain is built from TRBV18 and TRBJ2-1; 9 nucleotides align to TRBD1. The CDR3 extends over 17 amino acids. The V gene's germline CDR1 is KGHSH and CDR2 LQKENI. J gave up 9 bases and V 0 bases, and 12 bases lay outside the gene matches. CDR3 bases: TGTGCCAGCTCACCACCGTACGGGACAGGGTTTCACGGTGAGCAGTTCTTC. This translates into CASSPPYGTGFHGEQFF.

V is TRBV18 and J is TRBJ2-3; the D gene is possibly TRBD2 (6 bases). The ends were cut back, 3 bases at V and 2 bases at J, with 12 bases in the middle. Germline V CDR1 and CDR2: KGHSH, LQKENI. CDR3 length: 15 residues. CDR3 nucleotides: TGTGCCAGCTCACCTCCTGCGGGGTTCACAGATACGCAGTATTTT. Protein: CASSPPAGFTDTQYF.

This clone was observed a single time. The sample contains more than one DNA sequence encoding this CDR3. The chain carries TRBV28 and TRBJ1-5; 9 bases line up with TRBD1. Germline lookup yields CDR1 MDHEN and CDR2 SYDVKM. The CDR3 runs 14 residues. V shed 5 bases and J 4 bases; nucleotides not matched to a gene: 3. The CDR3 sequence is CASSTGTGNQPQHF. The CDR3 nucleotides are TGTGCCAGCAGTACCGGGACAGGGAATCAGCCCCAGCATTTT.

The genes are TRBV25-1 and TRBJ1-3; D possibly corresponds to TRBD1 (5 bases). The CDR3 spans 12 residues. Germline CDR1 is MGHDK and CDR2 is SYGVNS. The ends were cut back, 7 bases at V and 4 bases at J, with 8 bases in the middle. The chain's CDR3 is CASTSGGNTIYF. CDR3 nucleotides: TGTGCCAGCACCTCAGGGGGAAACACCATATATTTT.